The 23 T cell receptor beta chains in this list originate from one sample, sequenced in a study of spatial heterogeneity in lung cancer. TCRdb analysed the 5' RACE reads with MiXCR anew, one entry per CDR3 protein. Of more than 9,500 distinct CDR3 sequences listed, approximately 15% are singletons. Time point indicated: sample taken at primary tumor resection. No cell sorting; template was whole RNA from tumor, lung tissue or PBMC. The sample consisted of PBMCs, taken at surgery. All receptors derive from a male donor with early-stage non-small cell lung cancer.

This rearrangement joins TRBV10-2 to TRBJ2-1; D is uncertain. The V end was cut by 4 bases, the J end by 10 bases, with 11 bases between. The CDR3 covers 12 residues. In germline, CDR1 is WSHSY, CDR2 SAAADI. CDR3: CASSVQQLEQFF. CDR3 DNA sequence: TGCGCCAGCAGTGTCCAACAGTTGGAGCAGTTCTTC.

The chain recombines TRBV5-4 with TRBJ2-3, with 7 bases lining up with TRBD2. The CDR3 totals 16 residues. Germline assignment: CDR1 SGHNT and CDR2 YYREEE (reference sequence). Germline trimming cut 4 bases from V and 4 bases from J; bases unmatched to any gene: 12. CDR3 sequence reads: CASSPRTRLAPDTQYF. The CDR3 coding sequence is TGTGCCAGCAGCCCAAGGACGAGACTAGCCCCAGATACGCAGTATTTT.

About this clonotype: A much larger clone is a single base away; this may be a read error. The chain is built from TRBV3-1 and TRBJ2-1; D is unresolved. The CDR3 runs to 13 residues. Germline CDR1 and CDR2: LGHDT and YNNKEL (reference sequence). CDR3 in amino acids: CASSQKSNNVQFF. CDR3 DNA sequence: TGTGCCAGCAGCCAAAAGTCAAACAATGTGCAGTTCTTC.

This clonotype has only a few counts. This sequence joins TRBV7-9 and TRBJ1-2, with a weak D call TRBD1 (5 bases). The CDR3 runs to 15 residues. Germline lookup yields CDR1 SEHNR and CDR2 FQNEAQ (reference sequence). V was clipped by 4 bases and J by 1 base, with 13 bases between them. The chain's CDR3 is CASSSWDRSNYGYTF. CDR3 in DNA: TGTGCCAGCAGCTCGTGGGACCGCAGTAACTATGGCTACACCTTC. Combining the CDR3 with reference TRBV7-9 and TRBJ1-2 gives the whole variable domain DTGVSQNPRHKITKRGQNVTFRCDPISEHNRLYWYRQTLGQGPEFLTYFQNEAQLEKSRLLSDRFSAERPKGSFSTLEIQRTEQGDSAMYLCASSSWDRSNYGYTFGSGTRLTVV.

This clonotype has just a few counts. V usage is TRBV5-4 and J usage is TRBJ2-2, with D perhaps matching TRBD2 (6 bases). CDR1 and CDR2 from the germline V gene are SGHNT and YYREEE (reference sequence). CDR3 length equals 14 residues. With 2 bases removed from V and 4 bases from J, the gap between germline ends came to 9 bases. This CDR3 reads CASSFQGGTGELFF. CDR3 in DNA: TGTGCCAGCAGCTTCCAGGGAGGCACCGGGGAGCTGTTTTTT. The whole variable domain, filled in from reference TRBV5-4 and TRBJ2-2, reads ETGVTQSPTHLIKTRGQQVTLRCSSQSGHNTVSWYQQALGQGPQFIFQYYREEENGRGNFPPRFSGLQFPNYSSELNVNALELDDSALYLCASSFQGGTGELFFGEGSRLTVL.

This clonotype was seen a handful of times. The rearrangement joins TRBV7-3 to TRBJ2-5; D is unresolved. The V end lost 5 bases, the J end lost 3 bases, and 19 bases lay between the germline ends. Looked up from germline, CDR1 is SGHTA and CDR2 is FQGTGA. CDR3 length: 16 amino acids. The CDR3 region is CASSPPAEKREETQYF. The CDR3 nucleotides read TGTGCCAGCAGCCCGCCGGCCGAAAAAAGGGAAGAGACCCAGTACTTC.

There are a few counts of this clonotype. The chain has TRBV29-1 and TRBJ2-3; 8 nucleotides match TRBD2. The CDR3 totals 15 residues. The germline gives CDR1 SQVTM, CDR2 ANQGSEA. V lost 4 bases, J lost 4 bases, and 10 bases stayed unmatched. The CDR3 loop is CSVGRTSSTSDTQYF. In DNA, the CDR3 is TGCAGCGTTGGGAGGACTAGCTCCACCTCAGATACGCAGTATTTT.

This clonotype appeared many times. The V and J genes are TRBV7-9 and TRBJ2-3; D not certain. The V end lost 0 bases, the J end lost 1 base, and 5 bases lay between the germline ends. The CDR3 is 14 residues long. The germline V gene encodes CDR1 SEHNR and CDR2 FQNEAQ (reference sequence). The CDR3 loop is CASSLAGGTDTQYF. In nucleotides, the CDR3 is TGTGCCAGCAGCTTAGCTGGCGGCACAGATACGCAGTATTTT.

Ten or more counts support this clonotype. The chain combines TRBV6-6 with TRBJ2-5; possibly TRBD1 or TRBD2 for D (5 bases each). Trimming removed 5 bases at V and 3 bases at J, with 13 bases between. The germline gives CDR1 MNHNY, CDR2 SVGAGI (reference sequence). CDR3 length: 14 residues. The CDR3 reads CASSKTGTKETQYF. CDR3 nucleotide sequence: TGTGCCAGCAGTAAGACCGGGACCAAAGAGACCCAGTACTTC.

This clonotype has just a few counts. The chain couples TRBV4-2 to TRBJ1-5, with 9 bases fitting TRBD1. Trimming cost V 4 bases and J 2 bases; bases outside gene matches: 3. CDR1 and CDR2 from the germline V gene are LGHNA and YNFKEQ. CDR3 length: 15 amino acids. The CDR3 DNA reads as TGTGCCAGCAGCCTGGGACAGGGTCGCAATCAGCCCCAGCATTTT. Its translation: CASSLGQGRNQPQHF.

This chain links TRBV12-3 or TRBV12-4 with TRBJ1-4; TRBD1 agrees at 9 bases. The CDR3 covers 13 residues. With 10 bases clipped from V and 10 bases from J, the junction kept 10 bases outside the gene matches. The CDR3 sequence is CATAGTGGGKLFF. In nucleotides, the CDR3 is TGTGCCACCGCGGGAACAGGGGGCGGAAAACTGTTTTTT.

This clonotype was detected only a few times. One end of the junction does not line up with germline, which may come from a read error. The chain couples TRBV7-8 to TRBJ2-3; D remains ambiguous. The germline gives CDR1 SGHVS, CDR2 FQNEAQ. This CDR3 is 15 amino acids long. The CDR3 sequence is CASSQTRDTLSSLRF. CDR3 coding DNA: TGTGCCAGCAGCCAGACCCGAGACACCCTCTCGTCGTTGCGCTTT.

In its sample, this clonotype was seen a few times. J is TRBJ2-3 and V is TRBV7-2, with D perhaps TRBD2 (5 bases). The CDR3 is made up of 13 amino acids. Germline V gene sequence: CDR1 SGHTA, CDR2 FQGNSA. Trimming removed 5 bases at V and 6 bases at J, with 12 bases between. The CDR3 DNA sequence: TGTGCCAGCAGCCCCGGGGTCCTGGATACGCAGTATTTT. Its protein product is CASSPGVLDTQYF. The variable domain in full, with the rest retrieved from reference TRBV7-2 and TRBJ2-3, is GAGVSQSPSNKVTEKGKDVELRCDPISGHTALYWYRQSLGQGLEFLIYFQGNSAPDKSGLPSDRFSAERTGGSVSTLTIQRTQQEDSAVYLCASSPGVLDTQYFGPGTRLTVL.

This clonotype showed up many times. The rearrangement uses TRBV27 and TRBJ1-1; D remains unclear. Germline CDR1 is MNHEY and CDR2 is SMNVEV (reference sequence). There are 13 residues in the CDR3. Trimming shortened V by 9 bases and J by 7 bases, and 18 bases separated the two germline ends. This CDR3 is CASGTSWAGEAFF. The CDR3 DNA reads TGTGCCAGTGGCACCTCCTGGGCGGGTGAAGCTTTCTTT.

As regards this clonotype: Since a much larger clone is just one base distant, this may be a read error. CDR3 residues: CASSLEAAVYNEQLF. CDR3 bases: TGTGCCAGCAGCTTAGAAGCGGCAGTCTACAATGAGCAGCTCTTC. The chain carries TRBV11-2 and TRBJ2-1; tentatively, D is TRBD2 (5 bases). The CDR3 is 15 residues long. CDR1 is SGHAT, CDR2 FQNNGV, per germline.

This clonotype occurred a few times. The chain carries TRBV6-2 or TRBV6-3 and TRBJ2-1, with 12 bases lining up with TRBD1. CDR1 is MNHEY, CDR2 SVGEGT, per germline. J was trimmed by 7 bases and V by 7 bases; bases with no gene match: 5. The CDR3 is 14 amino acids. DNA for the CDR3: TGTGCCAGCACCGGGACAGGGGGCAGGAATGAGCAGTTCTTC. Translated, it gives CASTGTGGRNEQFF.

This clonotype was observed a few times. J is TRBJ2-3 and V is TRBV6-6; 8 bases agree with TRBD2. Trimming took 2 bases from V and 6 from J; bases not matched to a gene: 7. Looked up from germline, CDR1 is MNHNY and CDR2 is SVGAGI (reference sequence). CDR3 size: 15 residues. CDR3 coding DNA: TGTGCCAGCAGTTACGGGAGCGGGAGTGCTGATACGCAGTATTTT. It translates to CASSYGSGSADTQYF.

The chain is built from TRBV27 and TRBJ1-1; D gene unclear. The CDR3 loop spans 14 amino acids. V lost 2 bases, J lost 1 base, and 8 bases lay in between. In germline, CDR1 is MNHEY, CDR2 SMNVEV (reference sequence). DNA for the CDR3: TGTGCCAGCAGTTTAAACCTCCCGAACACTGAAGCTTTCTTT. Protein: CASSLNLPNTEAFF.

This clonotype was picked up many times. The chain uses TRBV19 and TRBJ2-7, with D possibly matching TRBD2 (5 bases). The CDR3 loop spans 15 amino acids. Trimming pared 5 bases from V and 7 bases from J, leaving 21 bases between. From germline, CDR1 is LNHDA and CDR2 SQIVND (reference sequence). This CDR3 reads CASSPFGELRVEQYF. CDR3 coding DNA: TGTGCCAGTAGTCCGTTCGGGGAATTGCGGGTAGAGCAGTACTTC.

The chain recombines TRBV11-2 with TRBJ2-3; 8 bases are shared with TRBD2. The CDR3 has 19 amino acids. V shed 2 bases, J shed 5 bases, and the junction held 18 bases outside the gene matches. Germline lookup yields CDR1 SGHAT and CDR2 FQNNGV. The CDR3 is CASSLMSRLAGGGGDTQYF. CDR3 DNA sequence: TGTGCCAGCAGCTTAATGAGTCGTCTCGCGGGAGGCGGGGGAGATACGCAGTATTTT.

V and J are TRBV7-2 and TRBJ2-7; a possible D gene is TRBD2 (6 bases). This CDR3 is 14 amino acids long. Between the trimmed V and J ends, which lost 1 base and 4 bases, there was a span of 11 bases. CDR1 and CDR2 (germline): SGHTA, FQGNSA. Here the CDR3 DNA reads TGTGCCAGCAGCTTAGACGGGAGAGCGTACGAGCAGTACTTC. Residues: CASSLDGRAYEQYF.

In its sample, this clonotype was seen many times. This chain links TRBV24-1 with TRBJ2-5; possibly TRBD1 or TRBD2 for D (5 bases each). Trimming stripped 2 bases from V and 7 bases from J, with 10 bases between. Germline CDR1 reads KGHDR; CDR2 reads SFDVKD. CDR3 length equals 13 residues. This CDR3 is CATSDWDPRTQYF. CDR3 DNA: TGTGCCACCAGTGATTGGGACCCAAGGACCCAGTACTTC.

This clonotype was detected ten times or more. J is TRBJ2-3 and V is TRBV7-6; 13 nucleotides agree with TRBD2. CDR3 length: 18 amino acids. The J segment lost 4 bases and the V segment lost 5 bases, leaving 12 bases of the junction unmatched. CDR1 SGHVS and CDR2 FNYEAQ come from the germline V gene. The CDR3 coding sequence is TGTGCCAGCAGCAGAGGCCTAAGGACTAGCGGGAGTTCAGATACGCAGTATTTT. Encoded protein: CASSRGLRTSGSSDTQYF.